This TCR beta chain appears in the sequencing data of a study of CD8 T cells in Susac syndrome. In germline, CDR1 is DFQATT, CDR2 SNEGSKA (reference sequence). Trimming took off 0 bases at V and 3 bases at J, with 15 bases between the two ends. CDR3 length equals 15 residues. It was with random hexamers that about 0.45 to 1 ug RNA was reverse transcribed. One entry per CDR3 protein results from TCRdb running MiXCR on the immunoSEQ multiplex PCR reads. The sample contains just under 95,000 distinct CDR3 sequences, roughly 94% of which appear only once. The sequence was collected from a human donor with Susac syndrome. This chain joins TRBV20-1 and TRBJ2-7; possibly TRBD1 or TRBD2 for D (6 bases each). Material for sequencing was CD4+ T cells from PBMCs. CDR3 loop: CSARELRGDHYEQYF. The CDR3 DNA is TGCAGTGCTAGAGAATTAAGGGGGGATCACTACGAGCAGTACTTC.